The clone carrying this T cell receptor (beta chain) was seen a handful of times. Its antigen is still unknown. The data derive from a study of beta chain features in type 1 diabetes. Study outcomes and limitations: Type 1 diabetes patients had moderately but significantly shorter TCRB CDR3s in all four CD4+ subsets. Unsettled here was the matter of whether HLA type influences TCRB rearrangement. Fewer insertions but more deletions were seen at VDJ junctions in type 1 diabetes patients.

Every bit of the isolated RNA underwent reverse transcription, so sequencing read expressed TCRB transcripts. The assay was immunoSEQ multiplex PCR, and TCRdb's table has in-frame clones only and misses some. In the table there are about 650,000 clones, around 12% of which are singletons. Donors underwent one heparinised blood draw, around 120 mL on average. Purity exceeded 98% in all sorted populations. The CDR3 sequence is 13 residues long. Germline trimming cut 4 bases from V and 3 bases from J; bases unmatched to any gene: 0. Germline CDR1 reads MGHRA; CDR2 reads YSYEKL. This rearrangement joins TRBV4-1 to TRBJ1-2; 9 positions match TRBD1. The specimen was naive CD4+ T cells from blood. This TCR was recovered from a man aged 25 to 45 with type 1 diabetes. This chain's CDR3 is CASSRTGDYGYTF. The CDR3 nucleotides are TGCGCCAGCAGCCGGACAGGGGACTATGGCTACACCTTC.